This T cell receptor (beta chain) was identified in a study of a mutant IDH1 vaccine in newly diagnosed glioma. Overall study context: Treated patients had a mean age of about 38 years and a 62.5% male, about 38% female split. Beforehand, treatment had been radiotherapy, temozolomide, or both; the majority received both.

V gave up 9 bases and J gave up 7 bases; unmatched junction bases: 8. CDR3 size: 15 residues. Germline lookup yields CDR1 WSHSY and CDR2 SAAADI. Using immunoSEQ multiplex PCR, the repertoire was profiled, and TCRdb retains in-frame clones only, with some absent. The table includes tens of thousands of clones, 83% detected once. This sample's time point: baseline, week 1 (first vaccination visit). Documented treatment: pre-vaccination baseline after standard-of-care therapy. New IDH1-mutant, ATRX-lost WHO grade 3 or 4 astrocytomas occurred in donors. Note on this clone: Its antigen is as yet unknown.

Findings and limits, study-wide: Induction of immune responses by the vaccine occurred in 85% to 95% of patients.

The sequence was obtained from a woman in her forties or fifties with glioma. The sequencing used PBMCs, collected from a glioma patient treated with radiotherapy, temozolomide or both. The genes are TRBV10-2 and TRBJ2-1; TRBD2 agrees at 14 bases. For the CDR3, the DNA is TGCGCCAGTACTCGGACTAGCGGGGGGCGTAATGAGCAGTTCTTC. It codes for CASTRTSGGRNEQFF.